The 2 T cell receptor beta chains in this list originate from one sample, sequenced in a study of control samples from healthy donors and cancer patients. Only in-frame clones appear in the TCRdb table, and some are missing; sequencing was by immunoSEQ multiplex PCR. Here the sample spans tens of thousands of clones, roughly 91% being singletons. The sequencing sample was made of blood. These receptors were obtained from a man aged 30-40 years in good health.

The CDR3 reads CASSYQTAGYGYTF. In nucleotides, the CDR3 is TGTGCCAGCAGTTACCAGACAGCGGGATATGGCTACACCTTC. This sequence joins TRBV6-2 or TRBV6-3 and TRBJ1-2; tentatively, D is TRBD1 (5 bases). CDR1 is MNHEY, CDR2 SVGEGT, per germline. Trimming left V 2 bases short and J 5 bases short, with 12 bases between. The length of the CDR3 is 14 residues.

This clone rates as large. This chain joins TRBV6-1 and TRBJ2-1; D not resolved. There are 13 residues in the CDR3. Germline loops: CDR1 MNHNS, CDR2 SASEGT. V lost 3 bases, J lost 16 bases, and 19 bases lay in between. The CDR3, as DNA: TGTGCCAGCAGTGAGCGGCCGGGCCAGCAACGATTCTTC. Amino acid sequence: CASSERPGQQRFF.